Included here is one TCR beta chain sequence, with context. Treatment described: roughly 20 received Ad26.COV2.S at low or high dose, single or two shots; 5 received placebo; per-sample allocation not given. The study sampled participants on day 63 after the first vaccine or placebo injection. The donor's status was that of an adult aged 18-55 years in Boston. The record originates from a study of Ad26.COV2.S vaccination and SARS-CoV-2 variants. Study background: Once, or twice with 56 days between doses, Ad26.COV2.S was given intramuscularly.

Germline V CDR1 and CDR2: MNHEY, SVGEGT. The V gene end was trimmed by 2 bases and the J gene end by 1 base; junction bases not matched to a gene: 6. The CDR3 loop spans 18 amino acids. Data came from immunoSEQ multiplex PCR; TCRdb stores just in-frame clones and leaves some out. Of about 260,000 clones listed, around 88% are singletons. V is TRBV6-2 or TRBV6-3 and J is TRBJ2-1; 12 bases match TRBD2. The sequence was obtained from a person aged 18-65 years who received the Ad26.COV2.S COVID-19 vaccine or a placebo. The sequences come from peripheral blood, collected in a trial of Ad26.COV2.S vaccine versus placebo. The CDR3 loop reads CASSYPTLAGGSYNEQFF. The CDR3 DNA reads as TGTGCCAGCAGTTACCCAACTCTAGCGGGAGGGTCCTACAATGAGCAGTTCTTC.